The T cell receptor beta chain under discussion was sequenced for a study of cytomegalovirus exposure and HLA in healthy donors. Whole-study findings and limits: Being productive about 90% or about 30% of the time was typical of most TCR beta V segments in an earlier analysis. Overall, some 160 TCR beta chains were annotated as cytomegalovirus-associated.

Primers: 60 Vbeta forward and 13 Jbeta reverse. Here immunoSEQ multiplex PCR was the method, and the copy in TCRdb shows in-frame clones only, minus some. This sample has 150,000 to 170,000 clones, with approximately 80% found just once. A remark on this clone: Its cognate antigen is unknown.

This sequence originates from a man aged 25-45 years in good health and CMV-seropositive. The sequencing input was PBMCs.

CDR3 DNA sequence: TGTGCCAGCAGTAAGGACAGACCCTACGAGCAGTACTTC. Its protein is CASSKDRPYEQYF. The rearrangement uses TRBV6-5 and TRBJ2-7; a weak D match, TRBD1 (6 bases). This CDR3 is built from 13 residues. Germline loops: CDR1 MNHEY, CDR2 SVGAGI. Trimming shortened V by 5 bases and J by 2 bases, and 10 bases separated the two germline ends.